This record looks at one T cell receptor beta chain sequence and its context. Genomic DNA from each subset was divided evenly over several immunoSEQ plates. Sequencing was performed with immunoSEQ multiplex PCR; in TCRdb, only in-frame clones are kept and a portion is missing. The sample has 2 million to 2.5 million clones, just under 95% seen once; the top ten hold around 0.4%. The data stem from a study of shared clonotypes between healthy human individuals. Trimming took off 0 bases at V and 2 bases at J, with 8 bases between the two ends. Germline CDR1 reads SGHKS; CDR2 reads YYEKEE (reference sequence). This CDR3 has 14 residues.

The receptor comes from a man in his late teens or twenties in good health. Some clones in this sample may be carry-over from other donors' samples. The chain links TRBV5-5 to TRBJ2-5; no definite D call. Specimen: naive CD4+ T cells from PBMCs. Subset denoted: CD45RA+ positively selected. The CDR3 sequence is CASSLALSQETQYF. DNA of the CDR3: TGTGCCAGCAGCTTGGCCCTTAGTCAAGAGACCCAGTACTTC. Using reference TRBV5-5 and TRBJ2-5 for the parts outside the CDR3, the full variable domain is DAGVTQSPTHLIKTRGQQVTLRCSPISGHKSVSWYQQVLGQGPQFIFQYYEKEERGRGNFPDRFSARQFPNYSSELNVNALLLGDSALYLCASSLALSQETQYFGPGTRLLVL.